This paragraph covers one T cell receptor (beta chain) sequence. As yet, its antigen is unknown. This sample is drawn from a study of shared clonotypes between healthy human individuals. Overall study findings and caveats: The rarefaction results pointed to incomplete sorted-subset sequencing despite large depth. Clonotype sharing across several donors was observed for about 5.5% of naive CD4 clonotypes.

Assay: immunoSEQ multiplex PCR; the TCRdb copy retains only in-frame clones and omits some. This table holds nearly 1,000,000 clones, less than 85% found once. Sequenced material: memory CD4+ T cells sorted from blood. Noted subset: CD45RA-negative fraction. The clonotype originates from a man in his late teens or twenties in good health.

The CDR3 sequence is CASGYQGNQPQHF. The CDR3 bases are TGTGCTAGTGGTTATCAGGGCAATCAGCCCCAGCATTTT. V gene TRBV12-5 combines with J gene TRBJ1-5; D is unclear. V lost 4 bases, J lost 2 bases, and 6 bases lay in between. The CDR3 is 13 amino acids. Germline CDR1 reads LGHNT; CDR2 reads FRNRAP.